The 28 T cell receptor beta chains given below trace back to one sample, sequenced in a study of STAT5B mutations in CD4+ large granular lymphocyte leukemia. The protocol was immunoSEQ multiplex PCR, while the TCRdb copy is restricted to in-frame clones and leaves out a portion. The table records 30,000 or so clones, about 88% of them present only once. Sequencing input: CD4+ T cells from blood buffy coats. Source of these receptors: a human donor in good health.

The V and J genes are TRBV5-1 and TRBJ1-2; tentatively, D is TRBD1 (5 bases). The CDR3 is made up of 14 amino acids. The germline V gene has CDR1 SGHRS and CDR2 YFSETQ. V was clipped by 0 bases and J by 4 bases, with 10 bases between them. CDR3 in DNA: TGCGCCAGCAGCTTGGGGGGCGTTGGCTATGGCTACACCTTC. Amino acids: CASSLGGVGYGYTF.

The chain links TRBV6-1 to TRBJ1-3; D gene ambiguous. Germline assignment: CDR1 MNHNS and CDR2 SASEGT. The CDR3 consists of 14 residues. Trimming shortened V by 2 bases and J by 0 bases, and 5 bases separated the two germline ends. The CDR3 spells CASSEMYSGNTIYF. DNA for the CDR3: TGTGCCAGCAGTGAAATGTACTCTGGAAACACCATATATTTT.

This clone is a singleton in its sample. The J gene is TRBJ1-1, the V gene TRBV28; D remains ambiguous. V lost 8 bases to trimming and J lost 0 bases, with 7 bases between them. The germline V gene has CDR1 MDHEN and CDR2 SYDVKM. This CDR3 has 12 amino acids. CDR3 DNA sequence: TGTGCCAGCCTTAGTCTGAACACTGAAGCTTTCTTT. Amino acid sequence: CASLSLNTEAFF.

The rearrangement uses TRBV5-6 and TRBJ1-2; D not resolved. Trimming shortened V by 4 bases and J by 0 bases, and 13 bases separated the two germline ends. The germline V gene has CDR1 SGHDT and CDR2 YYEEEE. CDR3 length: 15 amino acids. CDR3 in amino acids: CASSPIEGANYGYTF. The CDR3 coding sequence is TGTGCCAGCAGCCCCATTGAGGGAGCTAACTATGGCTACACCTTC.

This clone showed up just once. V usage is TRBV5-1 and J usage is TRBJ2-2; D gene unclear. This CDR3 spans 15 amino acids. Trimming shortened V by 1 base and J by 1 base, and 8 bases separated the two germline ends. Per germline, CDR1 SGHRS and CDR2 YFSETQ. CDR3 nucleotides: TGCGCCAGCAGCTTGAATGGCGGGAACACCGGGGAGCTGTTTTTT. It yields the protein CASSLNGGNTGELFF.

The chain couples TRBV4-2 to TRBJ1-4; a possible D gene is TRBD1 (5 bases). CDR1 and CDR2 (germline): LGHNA, YNFKEQ. This CDR3 comprises 15 residues. Trimming took off 1 base at V and 5 bases at J, with 11 bases between the two ends. In DNA form, the CDR3 reads TGTGCCAGCAGCCAAGTCTCGGACAAGAATGAAAAACTGTTTTTT. This encodes CASSQVSDKNEKLFF.

V is TRBV5-1 and J is TRBJ2-5; D call uncertain. Germline CDR1 reads SGHRS; CDR2 reads YFSETQ. The CDR3 is made up of 13 amino acids. Trimming shortened V by 4 bases and J by 5 bases, and 12 bases separated the two germline ends. CDR3 amino acids: CASSLPVGETQYF. The CDR3 region has the DNA TGCGCCAGCAGCCTACCGGTGGGGGAGACCCAGTACTTC.

The chain has TRBV11-3 and TRBJ1-6, with D perhaps matching TRBD1 (6 bases). Deletions cut 6 bases from V and 6 bases from J, with 18 bases between. CDR1 and CDR2 (germline): SGHNT, YENEEA. The CDR3 totals 16 residues. CDR3 protein: CASSIRTGAVNSPLHF. The DNA of the CDR3 is TGTGCCAGCAGTATCCGAACGGGGGCGGTTAATTCACCCCTCCACTTT. Full variable domain (rest looked up from reference TRBV11-3 and TRBJ1-6): EAGVVQSPRYKIIEKKQPVAFWCNPISGHNTLYWYLQNLGQGPELLIRYENEEAVDDSQLPKDRFSAERLKGVDSTLKIQPAELGDSAVYLCASSIRTGAVNSPLHFGNGTRLTVT.

The chain uses TRBV19 and TRBJ1-1; D gene ambiguous. Germline CDR1 is LNHDA and CDR2 is SQIVND (reference sequence). This CDR3 contains 15 residues. Trimming cost V 6 bases and J 5 bases, with 19 bases left between them. In nucleotides, the CDR3 is TGTGCCAGTAGCCCGAGACTCGGCGAAAAAACTGAAGCTTTCTTT. Translation gives CASSPRLGEKTEAFF.

The chain is built from TRBV28 and TRBJ1-2; D gene ambiguous. Germline-derived CDR1 and CDR2 are MDHEN and SYDVKM. Trimming took 4 bases from V and 5 from J, leaving 14 bases between them. There are 14 residues in the CDR3. This chain's CDR3 is CASSSKLRPYGYTF. CDR3 DNA sequence: TGTGCCAGCAGTTCCAAACTCAGACCTTATGGCTACACCTTC.

The chain joins TRBV7-9 to TRBJ1-1, with 10 bases lining up with TRBD1. V shed 5 bases and J 6 bases; nucleotides not matched to a gene: 6. Germline V lookup: CDR1 SEHNR, CDR2 FQNEAQ (reference sequence). The CDR3 is 14 amino acids. The CDR3 DNA reads as TGTGCCAGCAGCGCCTGGGGGACAGGGGCTGAAGCTTTCTTT. This sequence encodes CASSAWGTGAEAFF.

The rearrangement links TRBV14 to TRBJ2-5; TRBD2 matches 7 bases. The CDR3 sequence is 14 residues long. CDR1 and CDR2 (germline): SGHDN, FVKESK. Unmatched junction bases numbered 8, after V lost 5 bases and J lost 5 bases. CDR3 sequence: CASSFGTIIETQYF. As DNA, the CDR3 is TGTGCCAGCAGCTTCGGGACTATCATCGAGACCCAGTACTTC.

This chain uses TRBV19 with TRBJ1-5, with D possibly matching TRBD1 (6 bases). Germline assignment: CDR1 LNHDA and CDR2 SQIVND (reference sequence). CDR3 size: 14 residues. The V end was cut by 3 bases, the J end by 2 bases, with 8 bases between. CDR3: CASSMGAGNQPQHF. The CDR3 region has the DNA TGTGCCAGTAGTATGGGGGCTGGCAATCAGCCCCAGCATTTT.

CDR3 nucleotides: TGTGCCAGCAGCTCCAAATCTTCCGGGACAGCTGGAAACACCATATATTTT. Protein sequence: CASSSKSSGTAGNTIYF. The rearrangement uses TRBV7-6 and TRBJ1-3; 7 bases are a match to TRBD1. The CDR3 runs 17 residues. Germline CDR1 and CDR2: SGHVS and FNYEAQ. The junction had 11 bases not matched to a gene; V was cut back by 4 bases and J by 2 bases.

The J gene is TRBJ2-1, the V gene TRBV6-6; D is undetermined. The CDR3 consists of 15 residues. Germline CDR1 MNHNY, CDR2 SVGAGI (reference sequence). V lost 2 bases and J 4 bases, leaving 12 bases between the germline ends. DNA for the CDR3: TGTGCCAGCAGTTACACCCAGTCTGGATACAATGAGCAGTTCTTC. It specifies CASSYTQSGYNEQFF.

The V call is TRBV27, the J call TRBJ2-1, with D possibly being TRBD1 or TRBD2 (5 bases each). The length of the CDR3 is 16 residues. Germline values: CDR1 MNHEY, CDR2 SMNVEV (reference sequence). V was trimmed by 4 bases and J by 3 bases, leaving 16 bases between them. This CDR3 is CASSSSTGTRYNEQFF. For the CDR3, the DNA is TGTGCCAGCAGTTCTAGCACCGGGACCCGCTACAATGAGCAGTTCTTC.

The chain carries TRBV19 and TRBJ2-6; D is unclear. The CDR3 length is 13 residues. With 6 bases removed from V and 3 bases from J, the gap between germline ends came to 6 bases. Germline assignment: CDR1 LNHDA and CDR2 SQIVND (reference sequence). Written as DNA, the CDR3 is TGTGCCAGTAGCCCCATTGGGGCCAACGTCCTGACTTTC. It yields the protein CASSPIGANVLTF.

This clone has only one observation. The chain couples TRBV25-1 to TRBJ2-1; the D is unclear. Per the germline V gene, CDR1 is MGHDK and CDR2 is SYGVNS. The V and J ends lost 4 bases and 6 bases respectively, with 16 bases between them. CDR3 size: 15 residues. The CDR3, as DNA: TGTGCCAGCAGTGGGACCCACCCTCTATTCAATGAGCAGTTCTTC. As protein: CASSGTHPLFNEQFF.

The gene calls are TRBV7-8 and TRBJ1-5, with D possibly being TRBD1 (6 bases). The CDR3 spans 14 residues. Germline V gene lookup returns CDR1 SGHVS and CDR2 FQNEAQ. V gave up 10 bases and J gave up 7 bases, with 20 bases separating them. The CDR3 DNA reads TGTGCCACCAGAACCGGGGGCCCAGAGCAGCCCCAGCATTTT. The encoded protein is CATRTGGPEQPQHF.

This sequence joins TRBV20-1 and TRBJ2-7; no clear D gene. Trimming removed 3 bases at V and 1 base at J, with 4 bases between. The CDR3 has 11 amino acids. Germline lookup yields CDR1 DFQATT and CDR2 SNEGSKA (reference sequence). The chain's CDR3 is CSASKSYEQYF. The CDR3 nucleotides read TGCAGTGCTAGTAAGTCCTACGAGCAGTACTTC.

Only a few counts were recorded for this clone. The genes are TRBV28 and TRBJ1-2; weak D call: TRBD1 (6 bases). CDR1 and CDR2 from the germline V gene are MDHEN and SYDVKM. V lost 6 bases, J lost 8 bases, and 13 bases lay in between. The CDR3 covers 12 residues. In DNA, the CDR3 is TGTGCCAGCAGCTACAGGGTGGGCGGCTACACCTTC. Translation gives CASSYRVGGYTF.

The gene calls are TRBV2 and TRBJ1-6; no definite D call. Germline V gives CDR1 SNHLY, CDR2 FYNNEI. V shed 3 bases and J shed 7 bases, with 10 bases lying between them. This CDR3 comprises 14 residues. This CDR3 is CASSDIMGNSPLHF. The CDR3 coding sequence is TGTGCCAGCAGTGACATTATGGGAAATTCACCCCTCCACTTT.

The chain carries TRBV5-1 and TRBJ2-1; tentative D call: TRBD2 (6 bases). V lost 0 bases to trimming and J lost 4 bases, with 14 bases between them. CDR1 and CDR2 (germline): SGHRS, YFSETQ. The CDR3 runs 16 residues. DNA of the CDR3: TGCGCCAGCAGCTTGGTCGGGGGAGTAACTTACAATGAGCAGTTCTTC. It codes for CASSLVGGVTYNEQFF.

This chain links TRBV4-2 with TRBJ1-2, with D possibly TRBD1 on 6 matching bases. The CDR3 sequence is 15 residues long. V was cut by 4 bases and J by 4 bases, with 16 bases left in between. Per the germline V gene, CDR1 is LGHNA and CDR2 is YNFKEQ. The CDR3: CASSPGGGASYGYTF. The CDR3 DNA follows: TGTGCCAGCAGCCCTGGTGGGGGGGCCTCCTATGGCTACACCTTC.

The rearrangement uses TRBV12-5 and TRBJ2-2, with 11 positions matching TRBD2. The CDR3 extends over 15 amino acids. V dropped 6 bases and J dropped 6; count of bases not matched to a gene: 6. Germline CDR1 reads LGHNT; CDR2 reads FRNRAP. CDR3 sequence reads: CASGGLAGGAGELFF. DNA of the CDR3: TGTGCTAGTGGAGGGCTAGCGGGAGGCGCCGGGGAGCTGTTTTTT.

The V gene is TRBV5-1, the J gene TRBJ2-4; D remains unclear. The CDR3 is 17 amino acids. V gave up 0 bases and J gave up 1 base, with 14 bases separating them. Germline CDR1 is SGHRS and CDR2 is YFSETQ. The CDR3, as DNA: TGCGCCAGCAGCTTGGAGCCTAGGGATCTCGCCAAAAACATTCAGTACTTC. Translation: CASSLEPRDLAKNIQYF.

The chain carries TRBV6-5 and TRBJ2-2; maybe TRBD2 (5 bases). Germline values: CDR1 MNHEY, CDR2 SVGAGI. The V and J ends lost 0 bases and 5 bases respectively, with 7 bases between them. CDR3 length: 14 residues. The CDR3 reads CASSYSRRTGELFF. CDR3 nucleotides: TGTGCCAGCAGTTACTCGAGGAGGACCGGGGAGCTGTTTTTT.

The gene calls are TRBV5-1 and TRBJ2-5, with 9 bases matching TRBD2. The CDR3 is 16 residues long. Trimming at V came to 0 bases and at J to 2 bases, leaving 5 bases not matched to a gene. Germline loops: CDR1 SGHRS, CDR2 YFSETQ. The DNA of the CDR3 is TGCGCCAGCAGCTTGGAGGCTAGCGGGGATCAAGAGACCCAGTACTTC. Protein sequence: CASSLEASGDQETQYF.